This TCR beta chain was sequenced for a study of monozygotic twins with inflammatory bowel disease. TCRdb re-called the 5' RACE reads, yielding one record per CDR3 amino acid sequence without DNA. This listing includes roughly 200,000 distinct CDR3 sequences. It was from whole blood, with no T cell sorting, that total RNA was isolated. Material: blood. The clonotype was recovered from a human donor with ulcerative colitis or Crohn's disease, or a healthy co-twin of an affected twin (not recorded which).

CDR3 sequence reads: CASSLVASGRHNEQFF. The chain employs TRBV7-2 and TRBJ2-1; lacking DNA, the TRBD2 call made by TCRdb goes unchecked. Germline loops: CDR1 SGHTA, CDR2 FQGNSA. The CDR3 has 16 amino acids.